This T cell receptor (beta chain) was retrieved from a study of blood T cell repertoires in COVID-19. In the study overall: The United States, Italy and Spain were the sources of the acute and convalescent COVID-19 samples. Nucleic acid was either cDNA or gDNA, and it came from T cells, B-cell-depleted T cells, or PBMCs.

This clone has a handful of counts. Germline CDR1 is SGHTA and CDR2 is FQGNSA. V was trimmed by 1 base and J by 3 bases, leaving 15 bases between them. The CDR3 runs 16 residues. Per the authors' pipeline: Reference gene primer amplification in the assay estimated nucleated cell counts. Measured with immunoSEQ multiplex PCR; TCRdb has only the in-frame clones, and not every one. The DNA was the basis for D and trimming; V, J and clone size are from that table. The table lists about 46,000 clones, about 84% of them singletons. J is TRBJ1-2 and V is TRBV7-2, with D possibly TRBD1 on 5 matching bases. The origin of this receptor is a man aged 55-75 years with acute or convalescent COVID-19. Sequencing was carried out using peripheral blood. For the CDR3, the DNA is TGTGCCAGCAGCTTAGGTCTATGGGGCGTTGACTATGGCTACACCTTC. Protein: CASSLGLWGVDYGYTF.